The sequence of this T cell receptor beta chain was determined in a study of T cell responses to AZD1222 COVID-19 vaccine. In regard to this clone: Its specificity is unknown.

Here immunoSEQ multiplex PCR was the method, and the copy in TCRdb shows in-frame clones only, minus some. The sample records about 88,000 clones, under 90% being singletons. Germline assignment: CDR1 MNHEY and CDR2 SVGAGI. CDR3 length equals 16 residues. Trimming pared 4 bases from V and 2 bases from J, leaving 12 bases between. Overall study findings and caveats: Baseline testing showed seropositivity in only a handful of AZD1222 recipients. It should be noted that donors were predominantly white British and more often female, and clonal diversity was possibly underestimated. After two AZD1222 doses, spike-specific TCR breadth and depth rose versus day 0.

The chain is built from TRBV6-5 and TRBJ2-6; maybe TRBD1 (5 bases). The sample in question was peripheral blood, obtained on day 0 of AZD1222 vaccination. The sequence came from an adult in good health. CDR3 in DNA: TGTGCCAGCAGTTTAAAGGGGAAAGCTGGGGCCAACGTCCTGACTTTC. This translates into CASSLKGKAGANVLTF.